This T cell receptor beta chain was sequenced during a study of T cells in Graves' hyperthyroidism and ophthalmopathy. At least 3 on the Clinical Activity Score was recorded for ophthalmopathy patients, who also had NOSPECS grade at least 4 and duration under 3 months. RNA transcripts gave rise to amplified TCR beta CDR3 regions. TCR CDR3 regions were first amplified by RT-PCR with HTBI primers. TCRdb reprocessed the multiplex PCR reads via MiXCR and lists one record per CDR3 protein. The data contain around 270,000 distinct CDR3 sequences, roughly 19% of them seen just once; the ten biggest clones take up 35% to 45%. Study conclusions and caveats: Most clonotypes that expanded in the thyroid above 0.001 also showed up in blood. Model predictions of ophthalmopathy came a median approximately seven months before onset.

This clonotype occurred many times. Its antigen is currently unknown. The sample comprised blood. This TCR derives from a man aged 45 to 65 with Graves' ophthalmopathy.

CDR3 sequence: CASQPARLAGRSREQFF. CDR3 bases: TGTGCCAGCCAACCCGCCCGACTAGCGGGAAGGTCTCGGGAGCAGTTCTTC. This rearrangement joins TRBV11-2 to TRBJ2-1, with TRBD2 matching over 11 bases. The CDR3 extends over 17 amino acids. The germline V gene has CDR1 SGHAT and CDR2 FQNNGV. V trimming: 8 bases; J trimming: 10 bases; junction bases outside the gene matches: 19.